This passage covers 28 T cell receptor beta chains from one sample sequenced in a study of control samples from healthy donors and cancer patients. The assay was immunoSEQ multiplex PCR, and TCRdb's table has in-frame clones only and misses some. Of about 75,000 clones listed, approximately 88% are singletons. Sequenced sample: blood. The receptor set was obtained from a man in his fifties in good health.

The chain recombines TRBV28 with TRBJ1-6; D unresolved. Trimming took off 6 bases at V and 8 bases at J, with 5 bases between the two ends. The CDR3 is 11 residues long. Germline V gene data show CDR1 as MDHEN and CDR2 as SYDVKM. The CDR3 DNA is TGTGCCAGCAGCGGAGATTCACCCCTCCACTTT. Residues: CASSGDSPLHF. Combining the CDR3 with reference TRBV28 and TRBJ1-6 gives the whole variable domain DVKVTQSSRYLVKRTGEKVFLECVQDMDHENMFWYRQDPGLGLRLIYFSYDVKMKEKGDIPEGYSVSREKKERFSLILESASTNQTSMYLCASSGDSPLHFGNGTRLTVT.

The CDR3 spells CASSYPPARGYGYTF. In nucleotides, the CDR3 is TGTGCCAGCAGCTATCCCCCCGCCAGGGGCTATGGCTACACCTTC. The chain carries TRBV7-2 and TRBJ1-2, with D possibly matching TRBD1 (6 bases). There are 15 residues in the CDR3. Trimming removed 4 bases at V and 4 bases at J, with 16 bases between. Germline assignment: CDR1 SGHTA and CDR2 FQGNSA.

The rearrangement joins TRBV6-5 to TRBJ2-5, with TRBD2 matching 10 bases. The germline V gene has CDR1 MNHEY and CDR2 SVGAGI. There are 14 residues in the CDR3. Trimming removed 6 bases from V and 3 bases from J; junction bases left unmatched: 4. DNA for the CDR3: TGTGCCAGCAGATACGGACTAGCGGAAGAGACCCAGTACTTC. It translates to CASRYGLAEETQYF.

The chain uses TRBV3-1 (or the pseudogene TRBV3-2) and TRBJ2-2, with D possibly being TRBD1 (6 bases). V lost 3 bases, J lost 4 bases, and 15 bases lay in between. The V gene's germline CDR1 is LGHDT and CDR2 YNNKEL (reference sequence). This CDR3 has 16 amino acids. The CDR3 DNA reads as TGTGCCAGCAGCCACCTTGGACAGCTCGGCACCGGGGAGCTGTTTTTT. It specifies CASSHLGQLGTGELFF.

The rearrangement links TRBV7-2 to TRBJ2-1; 8 bases align to TRBD1. The germline V gene has CDR1 SGHTA and CDR2 FQGNSA. CDR3 length equals 14 residues. Losses at the gene ends were 3 bases for V and 8 bases for J; bases not matched to a gene: 6. CDR3 coding DNA: TGTGCCAGCAGCTTCCAGGGGGCTTTGGATGAGCAGTTCTTC. This gives the protein CASSFQGALDEQFF.

V gene TRBV7-2 combines with J gene TRBJ2-1; tentative D call: TRBD1 (5 bases). Germline V CDR1 and CDR2: SGHTA, FQGNSA. Trimming cost V 0 bases and J 8 bases, with 11 bases left between them. This CDR3 region has 14 residues. CDR3 in DNA: TGTGCCAGCAGCTTAGCCCAGGGCGGATATGAGCAGTTCTTC. Translation: CASSLAQGGYEQFF.

The chain has TRBV28 and TRBJ1-3, with a weak D call TRBD1 (5 bases). Germline CDR1 is MDHEN and CDR2 is SYDVKM. The germline V and J ends were trimmed by 3 bases and 3 bases, with 18 bases remaining between them. This CDR3 spans 17 amino acids. The CDR3 sequence: CASSFLSSDRSGNTIYF. DNA for the CDR3: TGTGCCAGCAGTTTCCTGAGTTCAGACAGAAGTGGAAACACCATATATTTT. The whole variable domain, filled in from reference TRBV28 and TRBJ1-3, reads DVKVTQSSRYLVKRTGEKVFLECVQDMDHENMFWYRQDPGLGLRLIYFSYDVKMKEKGDIPEGYSVSREKKERFSLILESASTNQTSMYLCASSFLSSDRSGNTIYFGEGSWLTVV.

The rearrangement links TRBV18 to TRBJ1-5; 7 bases map to TRBD1. The germline gives CDR1 KGHSH, CDR2 LQKENI. J was trimmed by 7 bases and V by 0 bases; bases with no gene match: 6. This CDR3 has 15 residues. The CDR3 spells CASSPPGQGGQPQHF. As DNA, the CDR3 is TGTGCCAGCTCACCACCTGGTCAGGGGGGGCAGCCCCAGCATTTT.

This chain uses TRBV2 with TRBJ2-2; D may match TRBD1 or TRBD2 (6 bases each). Germline-derived CDR1 and CDR2 are SNHLY and FYNNEI. V was clipped by 4 bases and J by 6 bases, with 18 bases between them. The CDR3 totals 16 residues. CDR3 DNA sequence: TGTGCCAGCAGTGTGGGCAGGGGAGGCAGGGCCGGGGAGCTGTTTTTT. Protein: CASSVGRGGRAGELFF.

V usage is TRBV2 and J usage is TRBJ1-4; 8 bases are shared with TRBD1. J gave up 4 bases and V 6 bases, and 10 bases lay outside the gene matches. Germline V gene data show CDR1 as SNHLY and CDR2 as FYNNEI. This CDR3 comprises 16 residues. The CDR3 is CASRNLQGDGNEKLFF. The DNA of the CDR3 is TGTGCCAGCAGGAACTTACAGGGGGACGGTAATGAAAAACTGTTTTTT. Together with reference TRBV2 and TRBJ1-4, the CDR3 gives the full variable domain: EPEVTQTPSHQVTQMGQEVILRCVPISNHLYFYWYRQILGQKVEFLVSFYNNEISEKSEIFDDQFSVERPDGSNFTLKIRSTKLEDSAMYFCASRNLQGDGNEKLFFGSGTQLSVL.

J is TRBJ2-1 and V is TRBV14, with D possibly TRBD2 on 5 matching bases. CDR3 length: 13 amino acids. Trimming cost V 6 bases and J 10 bases, with 16 bases left between them. Germline lookup yields CDR1 SGHDN and CDR2 FVKESK. The CDR3 reads CASSPRDYTEQFF. The CDR3, as DNA: TGTGCCAGCAGTCCCCGAGACTATACAGAGCAGTTCTTC.

The chain joins TRBV7-2 to TRBJ2-7; D possibly corresponds to TRBD2 (6 bases). Trimming pared 1 base from V and 0 bases from J, leaving 10 bases between. This CDR3 region has 15 residues. Germline CDR1 and CDR2: SGHTA and FQGNSA. CDR3 in DNA: TGTGCCAGCAGCTTAGGGGGGACTCGCTCCTACGAGCAGTACTTC. Translation gives CASSLGGTRSYEQYF.

Written as DNA, the CDR3 is TGTGCCAGCATATGTAATGAGCAGTTCTTC. Amino acid sequence: CASICNEQFF. The rearrangement joins TRBV28 to TRBJ2-1; D not resolved. V gave up 7 bases and J gave up 7 bases, with 5 bases separating them. CDR1 is MDHEN, CDR2 SYDVKM, per germline. The CDR3 has 10 amino acids.

V gene TRBV14 combines with J gene TRBJ1-1; D might be TRBD1 (5 bases). The CDR3 sequence is 14 residues long. Germline-derived CDR1 and CDR2 are SGHDN and FVKESK. V was cut by 4 bases and J by 4 bases, with 13 bases left in between. As DNA, the CDR3 is TGTGCCAGCAGCCGACAGTCCTTACTCACTGAAGCTTTCTTT. It yields the protein CASSRQSLLTEAFF.

The DNA for the CDR3 is TGTGCCAGCAGCCAAGGACTAGCGGATAAAGAGACCCAGTACTTC. This sequence encodes CASSQGLADKETQYF. This chain links TRBV27 with TRBJ2-5, with 10 bases identical to TRBD2. Trimming removed 6 bases from V and 3 bases from J; junction bases left unmatched: 7. Germline lookup yields CDR1 MNHEY and CDR2 SMNVEV (reference sequence). The CDR3 is 15 amino acids.

This clone was observed a few times. The chain carries TRBV5-1 and TRBJ2-7; D not resolved. This CDR3 has 14 amino acids. Germline CDR1 and CDR2: SGHRS and YFSETQ. Trimming left V 1 base short and J 6 bases short, with 14 bases between. CDR3 sequence (DNA): TGCGCCAGCAGCTTGTCTGCCTCCAGCGCCGAGCAGTACTTC. It is translated as CASSLSASSAEQYF.

V usage is TRBV4-1 and J usage is TRBJ1-1; possible D gene TRBD1, 5 bases. The CDR3 sequence is 14 residues long. Per germline, CDR1 MGHRA and CDR2 YSYEKL. V was clipped by 6 bases and J by 3 bases, with 14 bases between them. The CDR3 coding sequence is TGCGCCAGCAGTCGACGCCTGACAGACACTGAAGCTTTCTTT. It encodes CASSRRLTDTEAFF.

CDR3 DNA sequence: TGTGCCTGGACCGGGGGACTCGCGGGAAACACCATATATTTT. It translates to CAWTGGLAGNTIYF. The gene calls are TRBV30 and TRBJ1-3; D perhaps matches TRBD1 (5 bases). V was trimmed by 4 bases and J by 4 bases, leaving 14 bases between them. Germline V CDR1 and CDR2: GTSNPN, SVGIG (reference sequence). This CDR3 region has 14 residues.

The chain joins TRBV9 to TRBJ2-2; 9 bases align to TRBD1. V dropped 0 bases and J dropped 4; count of bases not matched to a gene: 10. This CDR3 is built from 18 residues. Germline CDR1 is SGDLS and CDR2 is YYNGEE. The DNA for the CDR3 is TGTGCCAGCAGCGTAGATTCCCGGGACAGGGTGGGCACCGGGGAGCTGTTTTTT. Amino acids: CASSVDSRDRVGTGELFF.

This chain links TRBV4-1 with TRBJ2-7, with 12 bases that match TRBD1. Per germline, CDR1 MGHRA and CDR2 YSYEKL. The CDR3 has 16 residues. V lost 4 bases, J lost 6 bases, and 10 bases stayed unmatched. This chain's CDR3 is CASSLIPGQGAGEQYF. The CDR3 region has the DNA TGCGCCAGCAGCCTCATTCCGGGACAGGGGGCAGGCGAGCAGTACTTC.

The chain employs TRBV7-8 and TRBJ1-4; D is undetermined. V lost 2 bases and J lost 6, with 13 bases in between. Germline V gene sequence: CDR1 SGHVS, CDR2 FQNEAQ. CDR3 length: 15 amino acids. CDR3 DNA sequence: TGTGCCAGCAGCTTAAGGCAGGCGTCCCATGAAAAACTGTTTTTT. Protein: CASSLRQASHEKLFF.

The V gene is TRBV2, the J gene TRBJ1-2; possibly TRBD1 for D (6 bases). The CDR3 is 14 residues long. In germline, CDR1 is SNHLY, CDR2 FYNNEI. The V and J ends lost 4 bases and 2 bases respectively, with 11 bases between them. CDR3 residues: CASSARTANYGYTF. As DNA, the CDR3 is TGTGCCAGCAGTGCTCGGACAGCCAACTATGGCTACACCTTC. Combining the CDR3 with reference TRBV2 and TRBJ1-2 gives the whole variable domain EPEVTQTPSHQVTQMGQEVILRCVPISNHLYFYWYRQILGQKVEFLVSFYNNEISEKSEIFDDQFSVERPDGSNFTLKIRSTKLEDSAMYFCASSARTANYGYTFGSGTRLTVV.

The chain has TRBV5-6 and TRBJ1-1; TRBD1 is a possible D gene (6 bases). This CDR3 is 17 amino acids long. V lost 4 bases to trimming and J lost 1 base, with 20 bases between them. Germline CDR1 is SGHDT and CDR2 is YYEEEE. The CDR3, as DNA: TGTGCCAGCAGCCACCCTCTCCAGGGGACGGGGAACACTGAAGCTTTCTTT. This sequence encodes CASSHPLQGTGNTEAFF.

The V gene is TRBV2, the J gene TRBJ2-5; D is perhaps TRBD1 (6 bases). In germline, CDR1 is SNHLY, CDR2 FYNNEI. With 4 bases removed from V and 5 bases from J, the gap between germline ends came to 14 bases. The CDR3 has 14 residues. In DNA form, the CDR3 reads TGTGCCAGCAGTGTCGGCAGGGGTACGGAGACCCAGTACTTC. This gives the protein CASSVGRGTETQYF.

This clone was seen just once. The gene calls are TRBV10-3 and TRBJ2-7; D gene uncertain. Trimming pared 0 bases from V and 0 bases from J, leaving 9 bases between. The CDR3 totals 15 residues. Germline CDR1 and CDR2: ENHRY and SYGVKD. This chain's CDR3 is CAISESKGNSYEQYF. The CDR3 DNA reads TGTGCCATCAGTGAGTCGAAAGGGAACTCCTACGAGCAGTACTTC.

This chain uses TRBV5-4 with TRBJ2-5, with D perhaps TRBD2 (6 bases). Germline-derived CDR1 and CDR2 are SGHNT and YYREEE (reference sequence). CDR3 size: 14 residues. Trimming removed 1 base at V and 1 base at J, with 8 bases between. Written as DNA, the CDR3 is TGTGCCAGCAGCTTGCTAGCGTTCCAAGAGACCCAGTACTTC. It yields the protein CASSLLAFQETQYF.

The V and J genes are TRBV9 and TRBJ2-7, with D unresolved. Trimming removed 0 bases at V and 6 bases at J, with 7 bases between. Germline V gene sequence: CDR1 SGDLS, CDR2 YYNGEE. The CDR3 runs 12 residues. Written as DNA, the CDR3 is TGTGCCAGCAGCGTAGACCGCGGCGAGCAGTACTTC. Residues: CASSVDRGEQYF.

The rearrangement joins TRBV18 to TRBJ2-1; TRBD1 matches 8 bases. Germline V CDR1 and CDR2: KGHSH, LQKENI. Trimming removed 5 bases from V and 9 bases from J; junction bases left unmatched: 6. This CDR3 region has 13 residues. The DNA of the CDR3 is TGTGCCAGCTCAAAGGGACAGGTGCCTGAGCAGTTCTTC. Protein: CASSKGQVPEQFF. The full variable domain, completed using reference TRBV18 and TRBJ2-1, is NAGVMQNPRHLVRRRGQEARLRCSPMKGHSHVYWYRQLPEEGLKFMVYLQKENIIDESGMPKERFSAEFPKEGPSILRIQQVVRGDSAAYFCASSKGQVPEQFFGPGTRLTVL.